The 19 T cell receptor beta chains listed next were all sequenced from one sample in a study of identical twins' blood T cells. TCRdb re-analysed the 5' RACE reads in MiXCR, keeping a single row per CDR3 protein. The sample consists of 350,000 to 400,000 distinct CDR3 sequences, 28% of them appearing once. Sequencing was performed on PBMCs. The receptor source for this set is a woman aged 18-49 years in good health.

V is TRBV12-3 or TRBV12-4 and J is TRBJ1-3; no firm D call. CDR3 length equals 15 residues. V lost 3 bases, J lost 0 bases, and 9 bases lay in between. The CDR3 protein is CASSLGSHSGNTIYF. As DNA, the CDR3 is TGTGCCAGCAGTTTGGGCTCCCACTCTGGAAACACCATATATTTT.

This clonotype was detected only a few times. The gene calls are TRBV7-2 and TRBJ2-3, with a tentative D call TRBD2 (6 bases). Trimming shortened V by 5 bases and J by 6 bases, and 24 bases separated the two germline ends. This CDR3 comprises 17 residues. The germline CDR1 and CDR2 sequences are SGHTA and FQGNSA. The CDR3 sequence is CASSTRRAGVNIDTQYF. The DNA for the CDR3 is TGTGCCAGCAGCACCCGTCGAGCGGGTGTCAATATTGATACGCAGTATTTT.

This rearrangement joins TRBV6-5 to TRBJ2-3; the D is unclear. This CDR3 is 10 amino acids long. The germline gives CDR1 MNHEY, CDR2 SVGAGI. The V end lost 8 bases, the J end lost 9 bases, and 9 bases lay between the germline ends. CDR3 sequence (DNA): TGTGCCAGCGGGTTTGAAACGCAGTATTTT. It codes for CASGFETQYF.

This clonotype was seen a handful of times. The V and J genes are TRBV4-1 and TRBJ2-1, with D perhaps TRBD1 (5 bases). The CDR3 spans 15 residues. Germline CDR1 is MGHRA and CDR2 is YSYEKL. Trimming pared 0 bases from V and 3 bases from J, leaving 9 bases between. The CDR3 DNA sequence: TGCGCCAGCAGCCAAGAGGGTCAGGGCTACAATGAGCAGTTCTTC. This sequence encodes CASSQEGQGYNEQFF.

This rearrangement joins TRBV20-1 to TRBJ2-7; TRBD2 might be the D (5 bases). V was trimmed by 5 bases and J by 5 bases, leaving 19 bases between them. Germline V gene sequence: CDR1 DFQATT, CDR2 SNEGSKA (reference sequence). This CDR3 is 14 amino acids long. In nucleotides, the CDR3 is TGCAGTGCTTCCCCTTACGGCGGGTACCACGAGCAGTACTTC. Translation gives CSASPYGGYHEQYF.

The chain recombines TRBV20-1 with TRBJ2-7; D remains ambiguous. This CDR3 has 10 amino acids. Germline CDR1 DFQATT, CDR2 SNEGSKA (reference sequence). The V and J ends lost 6 bases and 4 bases respectively, with 7 bases between them. CDR3 loop: CSAQQYEQYF. Here the CDR3 DNA reads TGCAGTGCCCAGCAGTACGAGCAGTACTTC.

This clonotype was counted a few times. Written as DNA, the CDR3 is TGCAGTGCTATCAGGACAGGGGGCACTGAAGCTTTCTTT. This codes for CSAIRTGGTEAFF. The chain recombines TRBV20-1 with TRBJ1-1; 10 bases align to TRBD1. V trimming: 4 bases; J trimming: 4 bases; junction bases outside the gene matches: 3. Germline V gives CDR1 DFQATT, CDR2 SNEGSKA (reference sequence). The CDR3 loop spans 13 amino acids.

This chain uses TRBV7-2 with TRBJ1-1; no clear D gene. V lost 1 base to trimming and J lost 9 bases, with 9 bases between them. Looked up from germline, CDR1 is SGHTA and CDR2 is FQGNSA. The CDR3 is 12 residues long. The CDR3 spells CASSLVNSQAFF. CDR3 sequence (DNA): TGTGCCAGCAGCTTAGTTAACTCTCAAGCTTTCTTT.

A note on this clonotype: A much more abundant neighbour one base away suggests this may be a read error. As DNA, the CDR3 is TGTGCCAGTAGTATAATCGGGGGGCAATCAAATGAGCAGTTCTTC. Protein: CASSIIGGQSNEQFF. The gene calls are TRBV19 and TRBJ2-1; tentatively, D is TRBD2 (7 bases). The length of the CDR3 is 15 residues. The V end was cut by 2 bases, the J end by 7 bases, with 15 bases between. The germline CDR1 and CDR2 sequences are LNHDA and SQIVND (reference sequence). The full variable domain, in which reference TRBV19 and TRBJ2-1 provide the parts outside the CDR3, is DGGITQSPKYLFRKEGQNVTLSCEQNLNHDAMYWYRQDPGQGLRLIYYSQIVNDFQKGDIAEGYSVSREKKESFPLTVTSAQKNPTAFYLCASSIIGGQSNEQFFGPGTRLTVL.

The V call is TRBV20-1, the J call TRBJ2-2, with TRBD1 matching over 10 bases. CDR3 length: 16 residues. The germline V gene encodes CDR1 DFQATT and CDR2 SNEGSKA (reference sequence). The J segment lost 5 bases and the V segment lost 6 bases, leaving 12 bases of the junction unmatched. CDR3 protein: CSANKPLGQGTGELFF. In DNA, the CDR3 is TGCAGTGCAAACAAACCTTTGGGACAGGGGACCGGGGAGCTGTTTTTT.

The chain combines TRBV7-9 with TRBJ1-1; 7 nucleotides line up with TRBD1. The trim removed 5 bases at V and 0 bases at J, leaving 6 bases unmatched. The germline CDR1 and CDR2 sequences are SEHNR and FQNEAQ (reference sequence). The CDR3 is made up of 15 amino acids. As DNA, the CDR3 is TGTGCCAGCAGCCAACTAGGGGGCGTGAACACTGAAGCTTTCTTT. This translates into CASSQLGGVNTEAFF.

This rearrangement joins TRBV3-1 to TRBJ2-3; no firm D call. CDR3 size: 14 residues. Germline V gene sequence: CDR1 LGHDT, CDR2 YNNKEL (reference sequence). Trimming pared 3 bases from V and 2 bases from J, leaving 9 bases between. The CDR3 nucleotides read TGTGCCAGCAGCCATTCAGACCCCACAGATACGCAGTATTTT. Protein: CASSHSDPTDTQYF.

This clonotype was observed a handful of times. The J gene is TRBJ2-7, the V gene TRBV20-1; 9 bases fit TRBD2. V shed 1 base, J shed 4 bases, and the junction held 2 bases outside the gene matches. Germline CDR1 DFQATT, CDR2 SNEGSKA (reference sequence). The CDR3 is made up of 13 amino acids. CDR3 DNA sequence: TGCAGTGCTAGAGTAGCGGGAGATTACGAGCAGTACTTC. This gives the protein CSARVAGDYEQYF.

This clonotype was counted many times. This rearrangement joins TRBV2 to TRBJ1-1; possible D gene TRBD1, 5 bases. The CDR3 has 11 residues. Germline CDR1 and CDR2: SNHLY and FYNNEI. V shed 6 bases and J shed 11 bases, with 13 bases lying between them. The CDR3 sequence is CASRGDPGAFF. CDR3 nucleotide sequence: TGTGCCAGCAGGGGGGATCCGGGTGCTTTCTTT.

In its sample, this clonotype was seen many times. The genes are TRBV14 and TRBJ2-7; D gene uncertain. The CDR3 has 11 amino acids. V lost 5 bases, J lost 5 bases, and 7 bases lay in between. The V gene's germline CDR1 is SGHDN and CDR2 FVKESK. Here the CDR3 DNA reads TGTGCCAGCAGCTTAGGACACGAGCAGTACTTC. Amino acids: CASSLGHEQYF.

Comments on this clonotype: One end of the junction is discordant with germline, which a read error may explain. The gene calls are TRBV3-1 and TRBJ1-1; D is undetermined. CDR1 is LGHDT and CDR2 is YNNKEL in the germline V gene (reference sequence). This CDR3 is built from 15 residues. The CDR3 DNA reads as TGTGCCGGCAGCGGTTTTCAGATGGCGAACACTGAAGCTTTCTTT. This encodes CAGSGFQMANTEAFF.

The chain employs TRBV5-1 and TRBJ2-7, with 7 bases that match TRBD2. With V trimmed by 6 bases and J by 3 bases, 9 bases remained unmatched. CDR3 length: 14 residues. The germline V gene encodes CDR1 SGHRS and CDR2 YFSETQ. CDR3 sequence (DNA): TGCGCCAGCACCCAGTCGGGCGGGAGCTACGAGCAGTACTTC. It codes for CASTQSGGSYEQYF. Filled out from reference TRBV5-1 and TRBJ2-7, the complete variable domain reads KAGVTQTPRYLIKTRGQQVTLSCSPISGHRSVSWYQQTPGQGLQFLFEYFSETQRNKGNFPGRFSGRQFSNSRSEMNVSTLELGDSALYLCASTQSGGSYEQYFGPGTRLTVT.

This clonotype was detected only once. The chain has TRBV7-8 and TRBJ1-1, with TRBD1 matching over 8 bases. Germline V gene sequence: CDR1 SGHVS, CDR2 FQNEAQ. The CDR3 has 15 residues. The V and J ends lost 5 bases and 6 bases, in that order; junction bases with no gene match: 11. The CDR3 nucleotides read TGTGCCAGCAGCCCGTTACAGGGGGGTACAGCTGAAGCTTTCTTT. Amino acids: CASSPLQGGTAEAFF.

J is TRBJ1-1 and V is TRBV10-3; no clear D gene. Trimming removed 0 bases from V and 1 base from J, with 6 bases in between. In germline, CDR1 is ENHRY, CDR2 SYGVKD. CDR3 length: 14 residues. This CDR3 reads CAISESSQNTEAFF. CDR3 nucleotides: TGTGCCATCAGTGAGTCGAGTCAGAACACTGAAGCTTTCTTT.